This TCR beta chain was recovered during a study of T-cell reconstitution after alpha-beta-depleted transplantation in children. TCRbeta library preparation incorporated unique molecular identifiers. TCRdb re-derived calls from the PCR reads in MiXCR, one entry per CDR3 protein. This sample yields 450,000 to 600,000 distinct CDR3 sequences, of which around 19% are seen a single time; 2.5% to 3.5% belongs to the top ten. The sample holds a few counts of this clonotype. Germline V gene lookup returns CDR1 SEHNR and CDR2 FQNEAQ (reference sequence). V was clipped by 1 base and J by 6 bases, with 19 bases between them. The CDR3 consists of 17 residues.

This TCR was recovered from a human donor who donated a stem cell graft to a child with acute lymphoblastic leukemia. V is TRBV7-9 and J is TRBJ2-1; weak D call: TRBD1 (5 bases). Material: PBMCs from the stem cell graft donor, obtained from the stem cell graft. CDR3 DNA: TGTGCCAGCAGCTTAGTAAATGGGCAGGGAATTGGCAATGAGCAGTTCTTC. Translated, it gives CASSLVNGQGIGNEQFF.